A selection of T cell receptor beta chains follows, all from one sample in a study of T and B cells in COVID-19 patients. From the multiplex PCR reads, TCRdb called clonotypes with MiXCR, one entry per CDR3 protein. The sample yields about 2,400 distinct CDR3 sequences, under 30% seen once. The source material was blood. The receptors shown here come from a human donor with active COVID-19. Both conserved end residues are part of each CDR3. The D gene is left open where the match is weak. Some rows have no size entry. The others give once, few or many, or a class for an expanded clone.

v_gene: TRBV7-9; abundance: few; j_gene: TRBJ2-1; d_gene: TRBD2; CDR3aa: CASSPSGGNYNEQFF; CDR3nt: TGTGCCAGCAGCCCTAGCGGGGGAAACTACAATGAGCAGTTCTTC
v_gene: TRBV19; abundance: .; j_gene: TRBJ2-2; d_gene: TRBD1; CDR3aa: CASQGGQGSNTGELFF; CDR3nt: TGTGCCAGTCAGGGGGGACAGGGATCGAACACCGGGGAGCTGTTTTTT
v_gene: TRBV7-2; abundance: few; j_gene: TRBJ2-2; d_gene: TRBD2; CDR3aa: CASSSTPGTSRGGELFF; CDR3nt: TGTGCCAGCAGCTCCACTCCCGGGACTAGCAGAGGCGGGGAGCTGTTTTTT
v_gene: TRBV6-2/TRBV6-3; abundance: many; j_gene: TRBJ1-2; d_gene: .; CDR3aa: CASSINYGYTF; CDR3nt: TGTGCCAGCAGCATTAACTATGGCTACACCTTC
v_gene: TRBV20-1; abundance: .; j_gene: TRBJ1-1; d_gene: .; CDR3aa: CSARDYKSLDPLEAFF; CDR3nt: TGCAGTGCTAGAGATTATAAGAGTTTGGATCCCCTTGAAGCTTTCTTT
v_gene: TRBV20-1; abundance: few; j_gene: TRBJ2-5; d_gene: .; CDR3aa: CSARDEAGETQYF; CDR3nt: TGCAGTGCTAGAGATGAGGCAGGCGAGACCCAGTACTTC
v_gene: TRBV5-6; abundance: medium-sized; j_gene: TRBJ2-3; d_gene: TRBD1; CDR3aa: CASSRWDRGTDTQYF; CDR3nt: TGTGCCAGCAGCAGATGGGACAGGGGCACAGATACGCAGTATTTT
v_gene: TRBV7-6; abundance: .; j_gene: TRBJ2-7; d_gene: TRBD1; CDR3aa: CASSESTGSEQYF; CDR3nt: TGTGCCAGCAGCGAATCGACAGGGAGCGAGCAGTACTTC
v_gene: TRBV6-4; abundance: many; j_gene: TRBJ1-5; d_gene: TRBD1; CDR3aa: CASSAAPGGPQHF; CDR3nt: TGTGCCAGCAGTGCTGCCCCAGGGGGACCCCAGCATTTT
v_gene: TRBV6-5; abundance: few; j_gene: TRBJ1-3; d_gene: .; CDR3aa: CASSEAVPGNTIYF; CDR3nt: TGTGCCAGCAGTGAAGCAGTGCCCGGAAACACCATATATTTT
v_gene: TRBV5-6; abundance: few; j_gene: TRBJ1-2; d_gene: TRBD1; CDR3aa: CASSPGTGAFGYTF; CDR3nt: TGTGCCAGCAGTCCCGGGACAGGGGCTTTTGGCTACACCTTC
v_gene: TRBV6-5; abundance: .; j_gene: TRBJ2-7; d_gene: TRBD2; CDR3aa: CASSPDGAGEYEQYF; CDR3nt: TGTGCCAGCAGTCCAGACGGAGCGGGAGAATACGAGCAGTACTTC
v_gene: TRBV19; abundance: medium-sized; j_gene: TRBJ2-1; d_gene: .; CDR3aa: CASSYQGGSYNEQFF; CDR3nt: TGTGCCAGTAGTTATCAGGGGGGGTCTTACAATGAGCAGTTCTTC
v_gene: TRBV19; abundance: many; j_gene: TRBJ1-5; d_gene: TRBD1; CDR3aa: CASKREGAGNQPQHF; CDR3nt: TGTGCCAGTAAACGGGAGGGGGCAGGCAATCAGCCCCAGCATTTT
v_gene: TRBV12-3/TRBV12-4; abundance: few; j_gene: TRBJ2-7; d_gene: TRBD2; CDR3aa: CASSLRTSGRYEQYF; CDR3nt: TGTGCCAGCAGTTTAAGGACTAGCGGGAGATACGAGCAGTACTTC
v_gene: TRBV7-2; abundance: .; j_gene: TRBJ2-2; d_gene: TRBD2; CDR3aa: CASSKDSAASGRATGELFF; CDR3nt: TGTGCCAGCAGCAAAGACTCAGCGGCTAGCGGGAGGGCCACCGGGGAGCTGTTTTTT
v_gene: TRBV30; abundance: .; j_gene: TRBJ2-7; d_gene: .; CDR3aa: CAWGPDYSSYEQYF; CDR3nt: TGTGCCTGGGGACCGGACTACAGCTCCTACGAGCAGTACTTC
v_gene: TRBV10-3; abundance: .; j_gene: TRBJ2-1; d_gene: TRBD1; CDR3aa: CASKGTALYNEQFF; CDR3nt: TGTGCCTCCAAAGGGACAGCGCTCTACAATGAGCAGTTCTTC
v_gene: TRBV24-1; abundance: few; j_gene: TRBJ2-1; d_gene: TRBD2; CDR3aa: CATSDIREGLAGVNEQFF; CDR3nt: TGTGCCACCAGTGACATTCGCGAGGGACTAGCGGGAGTCAATGAGCAGTTCTTC
v_gene: TRBV29-1; abundance: once; j_gene: TRBJ2-1; d_gene: TRBD1; CDR3aa: CSLRTGTGGDNEQFF; CDR3nt: TGCAGCCTTCGAACCGGGACAGGGGGTGACAATGAGCAGTTCTTC
v_gene: TRBV6-5; abundance: medium-sized; j_gene: TRBJ2-6; d_gene: .; CDR3aa: CASSRTGTGANVLTF; CDR3nt: TGTGCCAGCAGTAGAACAGGGACTGGGGCCAACGTCCTGACTTTC
v_gene: TRBV19; abundance: .; j_gene: TRBJ1-5; d_gene: TRBD1; CDR3aa: CASRRDRELHQPQHF; CDR3nt: TGTGCCAGTAGAAGGGACAGGGAGCTCCATCAGCCCCAGCATTTT
v_gene: TRBV12-3/TRBV12-4; abundance: many; j_gene: TRBJ2-5; d_gene: TRBD2; CDR3aa: CASTGTSVSGVETQYF; CDR3nt: TGTGCCAGCACCGGGACTAGCGTTTCGGGAGTAGAGACCCAGTACTTC
v_gene: TRBV12-3/TRBV12-4; abundance: .; j_gene: TRBJ2-7; d_gene: TRBD2; CDR3aa: CASSLAGGYEQYF; CDR3nt: TGTGCCAGCAGCTTAGCGGGAGGATACGAGCAGTACTTC
v_gene: TRBV27; abundance: medium-sized; j_gene: TRBJ2-7; d_gene: .; CDR3aa: CASSPRVAGEQYF; CDR3nt: TGTGCCAGCAGTCCCCGGGTCGCAGGCGAGCAGTACTTC
v_gene: TRBV7-9; abundance: .; j_gene: TRBJ2-7; d_gene: .; CDR3aa: CASTTESSYEQYF; CDR3nt: TGTGCCAGCACCACGGAGAGCTCCTACGAGCAGTACTTC
v_gene: TRBV6-6; abundance: few; j_gene: TRBJ1-1; d_gene: .; CDR3aa: CASSYGVPMNTEAFF; CDR3nt: TGTGCCAGCAGTTACGGGGTCCCGATGAACACTGAAGCTTTCTTT
v_gene: TRBV28; abundance: .; j_gene: TRBJ1-4; d_gene: TRBD1; CDR3aa: CASSSPSGTGPEKLFF; CDR3nt: TGTGCCAGCAGTTCCCCTTCCGGGACAGGTCCCGAAAAACTGTTTTTT
v_gene: TRBV6-5; abundance: few; j_gene: TRBJ1-1; d_gene: .; CDR3aa: CASSLQGNTEAFF; CDR3nt: TGTGCCAGCAGTCTACAGGGAAACACTGAAGCTTTCTTT
v_gene: TRBV5-6; abundance: few; j_gene: TRBJ1-1; d_gene: TRBD1; CDR3aa: CASSWDRDDTEAFF; CDR3nt: TGTGCCAGCAGCTGGGACAGGGACGACACTGAAGCTTTCTTT
v_gene: TRBV24-1; abundance: .; j_gene: TRBJ2-1; d_gene: .; CDR3aa: CATSDGDEQFF; CDR3nt: TGTGCCACCAGTGATGGGGATGAGCAGTTCTTC
v_gene: TRBV5-1; abundance: few; j_gene: TRBJ2-2; d_gene: .; CDR3aa: CASSKNVGELFF; CDR3nt: TGCGCCAGCAGTAAGAATGTCGGGGAGCTGTTTTTT